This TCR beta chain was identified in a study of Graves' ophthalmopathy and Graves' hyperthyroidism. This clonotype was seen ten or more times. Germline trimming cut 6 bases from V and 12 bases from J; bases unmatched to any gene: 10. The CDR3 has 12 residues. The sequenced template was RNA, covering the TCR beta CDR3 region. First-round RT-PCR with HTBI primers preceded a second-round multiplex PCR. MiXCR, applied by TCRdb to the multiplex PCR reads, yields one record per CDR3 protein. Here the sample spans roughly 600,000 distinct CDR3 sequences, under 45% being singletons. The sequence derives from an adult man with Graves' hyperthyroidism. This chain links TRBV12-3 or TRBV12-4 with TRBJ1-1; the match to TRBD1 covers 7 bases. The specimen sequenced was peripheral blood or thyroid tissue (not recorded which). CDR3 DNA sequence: TGTGCCAGCAGACTGACAGGGCCGTGGTCTTTCTTT. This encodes CASRLTGPWSFF.